The 22 T cell receptor beta chains in this list originate from one sample, sequenced in a study of blood T cell repertoires in COVID-19. Here immunoSEQ multiplex PCR was the method, and the copy in TCRdb shows in-frame clones only, minus some. The data show over 65,000 clones, 81% seen once. Sequencing used peripheral blood. Every receptor here comes from a human donor in a cohort sampled during active COVID-19.

The J gene is TRBJ2-7, the V gene TRBV11-1, with D hard to call. The CDR3 covers 13 residues. V lost 3 bases and J 3 bases, leaving 9 bases between the germline ends. In germline, CDR1 is SGHAT, CDR2 FQDESV (reference sequence). CDR3 amino acids: CASSFGRGYEQYF. As DNA, the CDR3 is TGTGCCAGCAGCTTCGGCAGAGGCTACGAGCAGTACTTC. Complete variable domain (other parts from reference TRBV11-1 and TRBJ2-7): EAEVAQSPRYKITEKSQAVAFWCDPISGHATLYWYRQILGQGPELLVQFQDESVVDDSQLPKDRFSAERLKGVDSTLKIQPAELGDSAMYLCASSFGRGYEQYFGPGTRLTVT.

The count of this clone is one. V gene TRBV28 combines with J gene TRBJ2-1; 7 nucleotides match TRBD1. Germline loops: CDR1 MDHEN, CDR2 SYDVKM. The trim removed 6 bases at V and 5 bases at J, leaving 4 bases unmatched. The CDR3 has 13 amino acids. The CDR3 DNA is TGTGCCAGCAGCTTGACAGGGAACAATGAGCAGTTCTTC. Amino acid sequence: CASSLTGNNEQFF.

Regarding this clone: The sample holds other DNA sequences that translate to the same CDR3. The CDR3 reads CASSLDRGLSPLHF. The CDR3 nucleotides are TGTGCCAGCAGCTTAGACAGGGGGCTTTCACCCCTCCACTTT. The genes are TRBV2 and TRBJ1-6, with 10 bases that match TRBD1. The germline CDR1 and CDR2 sequences are SNHLY and FYNNEI. This CDR3 comprises 14 residues. V lost 6 bases and J lost 9; bases outside the gene matches: 5.

This clone appeared a single time. The genes are TRBV9 and TRBJ2-2; TRBD2 is a possible D gene (6 bases). V gave up 0 bases and J gave up 4 bases, with 10 bases separating them. CDR1 and CDR2 (germline): SGDLS, YYNGEE. The CDR3 runs to 15 residues. CDR3 residues: CASSVDGSGTGELFF. The CDR3 DNA sequence: TGTGCCAGCAGCGTAGACGGGAGTGGCACCGGGGAGCTGTTTTTT.

The rearrangement links TRBV18 to TRBJ2-4, with D maybe TRBD2 (6 bases). Germline V gene data show CDR1 as KGHSH and CDR2 as LQKENI. The CDR3 spans 21 residues. Trimming pared 7 bases from V and 2 bases from J, leaving 33 bases between. CDR3 DNA: TGTGCCAGCTTCCTCGGGGGTGGGGCCGCGCCGGGGCGGACTACCAAAAACATTCAGTACTTC. This encodes CASFLGGGAAPGRTTKNIQYF.

The chain recombines TRBV11-2 with TRBJ2-1; 14 bases align to TRBD2. Trimming took 7 bases from V and 9 from J; bases not matched to a gene: 8. The CDR3 is 15 residues long. Looked up from germline, CDR1 is SGHAT and CDR2 is FQNNGV. For the CDR3, the DNA is TGTGCCAGCACCCCTGAGGGACTAGCGGGAGTTGAGCAGTTCTTC. Its protein product is CASTPEGLAGVEQFF.

V gene TRBV7-8 combines with J gene TRBJ2-1; D not certain. Germline V gene data show CDR1 as SGHVS and CDR2 as FQNEAQ. V gave up 1 base and J gave up 5 bases, with 6 bases separating them. CDR3 length equals 13 residues. CDR3 sequence: CASSLVADNEQFF. CDR3 DNA sequence: TGTGCCAGCAGCTTAGTGGCGGACAATGAGCAGTTCTTC.

The rearrangement joins TRBV19 to TRBJ1-5; a weak D match, TRBD1 (5 bases). Germline lookup yields CDR1 LNHDA and CDR2 SQIVND (reference sequence). The ends were cut back, 4 bases at V and 6 bases at J, with 19 bases in the middle. The CDR3 loop spans 16 amino acids. CDR3 in DNA: TGTGCCAGTAGTACCGCCGGGGGGGGAGGCCCTCAGCCCCAGCATTTT. It yields the protein CASSTAGGGGPQPQHF.

The chain carries TRBV6-6 and TRBJ1-2; 7 nucleotides match TRBD1. Germline CDR1 MNHNY, CDR2 SVGAGI (reference sequence). This CDR3 is 15 amino acids long. V was clipped by 0 bases and J by 4 bases; unmatched bases: 5. This chain's CDR3 is CASSYSRQGPYGYTF. DNA for the CDR3: TGTGCCAGCAGTTACTCCCGACAGGGCCCCTATGGCTACACCTTC.

The table lists this clone with a few counts. The chain is built from TRBV28 and TRBJ2-1; tentatively, D is TRBD1 (6 bases). The germline CDR1 and CDR2 sequences are MDHEN and SYDVKM. Trimming left V 2 bases short and J 15 bases short, with 17 bases between. The CDR3 extends over 13 amino acids. CDR3 loop: CASSLQGQPIGFF. The CDR3 region has the DNA TGTGCCAGCAGTTTACAGGGACAACCCATCGGGTTCTTC.

This chain joins TRBV18 and TRBJ1-4; D is unclear. Per germline, CDR1 KGHSH and CDR2 LQKENI. The CDR3 spans 13 residues. Trimming took 4 bases from V and 7 from J, leaving 10 bases between them. This chain's CDR3 is CASSLSMAEKLFF. As DNA, the CDR3 is TGTGCCAGCTCACTCTCCATGGCTGAAAAACTGTTTTTT.

The V and J genes are TRBV10-3 and TRBJ1-2; D remains ambiguous. The CDR3 covers 16 residues. The V and J ends lost 0 bases and 0 bases respectively, with 11 bases between them. Germline-derived CDR1 and CDR2 are ENHRY and SYGVKD. This CDR3 is CAISESAVKTNYGYTF. The DNA of the CDR3 is TGTGCCATCAGTGAGTCGGCAGTTAAGACTAACTATGGCTACACCTTC.

This clone was found once. V and J are TRBV30 and TRBJ1-1; the D gene is possibly TRBD1 (5 bases). CDR1 GTSNPN and CDR2 SVGIG come from the germline V gene (reference sequence). The CDR3 has 15 residues. Deletions cut 0 bases from V and 5 bases from J, with 16 bases between. CDR3 residues: CAWSVLRTYGTEAFF. As DNA, the CDR3 is TGTGCCTGGAGTGTACTAAGGACATACGGGACTGAAGCTTTCTTT.

V is TRBV13 and J is TRBJ2-7, with D maybe TRBD2 (7 bases). The CDR3 sequence is 14 residues long. Germline loops: CDR1 PRHDT, CDR2 FYEKMQ (reference sequence). Between the trimmed V and J ends, which lost 5 bases and 2 bases, there was a span of 13 bases. The CDR3 sequence is CASSPRGGAYEQYF. The CDR3, as DNA: TGTGCCAGCAGCCCCCGAGGGGGGGCCTACGAGCAGTACTTC. The variable domain in full, with the rest retrieved from reference TRBV13 and TRBJ2-7, is AAGVIQSPRHLIKEKRETATLKCYPIPRHDTVYWYQQGPGQDPQFLISFYEKMQSDKGSIPDRFSAQQFSDYHSELNMSSLELGDSALYFCASSPRGGAYEQYFGPGTRLTVT.

This chain uses TRBV15 with TRBJ2-1, with 7 positions matching TRBD2. Germline V gene data show CDR1 as LNHNV and CDR2 as YYDKDF (reference sequence). The CDR3 is made up of 18 amino acids. Trimming removed 5 bases from V and 7 bases from J; junction bases left unmatched: 20. The CDR3 DNA reads as TGTGCCACCAGCTCTAGGGGAGTAGCGGGCAGAGACAGAAATGAGCAGTTCTTC. Amino acid sequence: CATSSRGVAGRDRNEQFF.

The rearrangement links TRBV7-9 to TRBJ1-5; D is undetermined. The V and J ends lost 4 bases and 2 bases respectively, with 18 bases between them. Germline CDR1 and CDR2: SEHNR and FQNEAQ (reference sequence). The CDR3 has 17 residues. The CDR3 here is CASSSSGSPGGNQPQHF. The DNA for the CDR3 is TGTGCCAGCAGCTCCTCCGGGTCCCCCGGCGGCAATCAGCCCCAGCATTTT.

This clone is a singleton in its sample. The chain couples TRBV7-6 to TRBJ2-1; a possible D gene is TRBD2 (5 bases). Trimming left V 5 bases short and J 5 bases short, with 19 bases between. The CDR3 extends over 16 amino acids. Germline CDR1 SGHVS, CDR2 FNYEAQ. The CDR3 protein is CASSVRGSGYNNEQFF. In DNA, the CDR3 is TGTGCCAGCAGCGTCCGCGGGTCGGGGTACAACAATGAGCAGTTCTTC.

The chain joins TRBV11-2 to TRBJ2-1, with D possibly being TRBD1 (6 bases). V was pared by 5 bases and J by 14 bases, with 16 bases between. This CDR3 spans 12 amino acids. CDR1 SGHAT and CDR2 FQNNGV come from the germline V gene. The CDR3 loop reads CASSNGYRAEFF. The CDR3 nucleotides read TGTGCCAGCAGCAACGGGTACAGGGCGGAGTTCTTC.

The V and J genes are TRBV5-1 and TRBJ2-3, with no clear D. The V gene lost 0 bases and the J gene lost 6 bases, with 11 bases spanning the gap. Looked up from germline, CDR1 is SGHRS and CDR2 is YFSETQ. The CDR3 loop spans 14 amino acids. The CDR3 sequence is CASSLVPEQDTQYF. DNA of the CDR3: TGCGCCAGCAGCTTGGTCCCGGAGCAGGATACGCAGTATTTT. Drawing the rest from reference TRBV5-1 and TRBJ2-3, the complete variable domain is KAGVTQTPRYLIKTRGQQVTLSCSPISGHRSVSWYQQTPGQGLQFLFEYFSETQRNKGNFPGRFSGRQFSNSRSEMNVSTLELGDSALYLCASSLVPEQDTQYFGPGTRLTVL.

The chain is built from TRBV28 and TRBJ2-7; possibly TRBD2 for D (5 bases). This CDR3 has 17 residues. The germline CDR1 and CDR2 sequences are MDHEN and SYDVKM. Trimming cost V 5 bases and J 0 bases, with 20 bases left between them. As DNA, the CDR3 is TGTGCCAGCAGTCTAAAACTCAGACGCGACTACTCCTACGAGCAGTACTTC. As protein: CASSLKLRRDYSYEQYF.

The V call is TRBV7-8, the J call TRBJ1-1, with D unresolved. V was trimmed by 5 bases and J by 8 bases, leaving 12 bases between them. The CDR3 is 12 residues long. The V gene's germline CDR1 is SGHVS and CDR2 FQNEAQ. The CDR3 DNA reads as TGTGCCAGCAGCCCCCTTGCGGGGGAAGCTTTCTTT. The encoded protein is CASSPLAGEAFF.

The chain employs TRBV24-1 and TRBJ2-3, with 9 bases matching TRBD2. CDR1 is KGHDR and CDR2 is SFDVKD in the germline V gene. This CDR3 has 13 amino acids. J lost 4 bases, V lost 11 bases, and 6 bases had no gene match. CDR3 in amino acids: CAISGSISDTQYF. In DNA, the CDR3 is TGTGCCATTAGCGGGAGTATATCAGATACGCAGTATTTT.